The 21 T cell receptor beta chains in this list originate from one sample, sequenced in a study of blood T cell repertoires in COVID-19. Profiling relied on immunoSEQ multiplex PCR, and the TCRdb table lists in-frame clones only, not all of them. The data show around 140,000 clones, 75% to 90% seen once. The sample taken for sequencing was PBMCs or T cells enriched from blood (not recorded which). The receptors originated from a man between 60 and 75 years old who had recovered from COVID-19.

The count of this clone is one. J is TRBJ2-7 and V is TRBV11-2; D perhaps matches TRBD1 (5 bases). Germline V gene data show CDR1 as SGHAT and CDR2 as FQNNGV. V shed 1 base and J shed 5 bases, with 12 bases lying between them. The length of the CDR3 is 14 residues. The CDR3 sequence is CASSLGAGPHEQYF. The CDR3 DNA sequence: TGTGCCAGCAGCTTAGGCGCAGGGCCCCACGAGCAGTACTTC.

The sample holds a few counts of this clone. The chain recombines TRBV9 with TRBJ2-2; no reliable D call. There are 12 residues in the CDR3. Trimming stripped 3 bases from V and 6 bases from J, with 6 bases between. Germline-derived CDR1 and CDR2 are SGDLS and YYNGEE. CDR3 DNA sequence: TGTGCCAGCAGCGCGGAGCCCGGGGAGCTGTTTTTT. Translating it yields CASSAEPGELFF. Combining the CDR3 with reference TRBV9 and TRBJ2-2 gives the whole variable domain DSGVTQTPKHLITATGQRVTLRCSPRSGDLSVYWYQQSLDQGLQFLIQYYNGEERAKGNILERFSAQQFPDLHSELNLSSLELGDSALYFCASSAEPGELFFGEGSRLTVL.

The chain joins TRBV5-1 to TRBJ1-4, with 8 nucleotides matching TRBD1. Per germline, CDR1 SGHRS and CDR2 YFSETQ. The V gene end was trimmed by 4 bases and the J gene end by 3 bases; junction bases not matched to a gene: 2. This CDR3 comprises 14 residues. The CDR3 here is CASSKGQANEKLFF. CDR3 in DNA: TGCGCCAGCAGCAAGGGACAGGCTAATGAAAAACTGTTTTTT.

The CDR3 DNA follows: TGTGCCAGCAGCCGTCGGGGACAGGGGGTTTCCTCCGGGGAGCTGTTTTTT. It codes for CASSRRGQGVSSGELFF. The V gene is TRBV3-1 (or the pseudogene TRBV3-2), the J gene TRBJ2-2; 11 nucleotides agree with TRBD1. Trimming cost V 4 bases and J 6 bases; bases outside gene matches: 10. Per germline, CDR1 LGHDT and CDR2 YNNKEL (reference sequence). This CDR3 is built from 17 residues.

The sample holds a few counts of this clone. A junction end diverges from the germline sequence, so it may reflect a read error. The chain carries TRBV7-7 and TRBJ2-5; D perhaps matches TRBD2 (6 bases). From germline, CDR1 is SSHAT and CDR2 FNYEAQ (reference sequence). The CDR3 spans 15 residues. As DNA, the CDR3 is TGTGCTAGCAGCAGAGGGCCAGGGAGGCGTGAGACCCAGTACTTC. This encodes CASSRGPGRRETQYF.

V gene TRBV6-5 combines with J gene TRBJ1-4, with D tentatively TRBD1 (5 bases). Germline V CDR1 and CDR2: MNHEY, SVGAGI. Trimming removed 2 bases from V and 7 bases from J, with 11 bases in between. The CDR3 is 14 residues long. For the CDR3, the DNA is TGTGCCAGCAGTTACCAGGGAAGGGGTGAAAAACTGTTTTTT. Its protein is CASSYQGRGEKLFF.

The rearrangement links TRBV6-5 to TRBJ2-1; 7 bases match TRBD1. The CDR3 is 13 amino acids. Losses at the gene ends were 0 bases for V and 10 bases for J; bases not matched to a gene: 3. From germline, CDR1 is MNHEY and CDR2 SVGAGI. Here the CDR3 DNA reads TGTGCCAGCAGTTACTCCAGACAGGGCGAGCAGTTCTTC. This sequence encodes CASSYSRQGEQFF.

The chain has TRBV29-1 and TRBJ2-1, with 8 nucleotides matching TRBD2. The germline V gene has CDR1 SQVTM and CDR2 ANQGSEA. This CDR3 contains 15 residues. V lost 5 bases to trimming and J lost 4 bases; unmatched junction nucleotides: 10. This CDR3 reads CSVHGRQREYNEQFF. Here the CDR3 DNA reads TGCAGCGTTCACGGACGCCAGCGGGAGTACAATGAGCAGTTCTTC.

The chain is built from TRBV2 and TRBJ1-1; D remains unclear. This CDR3 contains 15 residues. Trimming took 6 bases from V and 2 from J, leaving 16 bases between them. Germline V gives CDR1 SNHLY, CDR2 FYNNEI. This CDR3 reads CASRAARPTNTEAFF. CDR3 bases: TGTGCCAGCAGGGCTGCGAGGCCGACTAACACTGAAGCTTTCTTT.

In its sample, this clone was seen once. V is TRBV6-5 and J is TRBJ2-4; D unresolved. Trimming took off 5 bases at V and 0 bases at J, with 11 bases between the two ends. This CDR3 spans 15 amino acids. Germline lookup yields CDR1 MNHEY and CDR2 SVGAGI. CDR3: CASSTRHIAKNIQYF. DNA of the CDR3: TGTGCCAGCAGTACCAGACATATAGCCAAAAACATTCAGTACTTC.

The chain employs TRBV6-4 and TRBJ1-3, with D perhaps matching TRBD1 (6 bases). The CDR3 totals 16 residues. Trimming left V 2 bases short and J 7 bases short, with 18 bases between. CDR1 and CDR2 from the germline V gene are MRHNA and SNTAGT. CDR3 in DNA: TGTGCCAGCAGTGACCACAGGGTTAGGAAGAGGAACACCATATATTTT. Protein sequence: CASSDHRVRKRNTIYF.

The chain recombines TRBV19 with TRBJ1-5; TRBD1 matches at 7 bases. CDR1 and CDR2 from the germline V gene are LNHDA and SQIVND (reference sequence). The CDR3 covers 14 residues. The V gene end was trimmed by 3 bases and the J gene end by 3 bases; junction bases not matched to a gene: 2. The CDR3 loop is CASSMTGPNQPQHF. CDR3 DNA: TGTGCCAGTAGTATGACAGGGCCCAATCAGCCCCAGCATTTT.

This chain uses TRBV18 with TRBJ2-7; 9 bases align to TRBD1. V was clipped by 0 bases and J by 4 bases; unmatched bases: 4. Germline assignment: CDR1 KGHSH and CDR2 LQKENI. This CDR3 spans 15 amino acids. In DNA, the CDR3 is TGTGCCAGCTCACCACCAGGGACAGGGTCTTACGAGCAGTACTTC. It translates to CASSPPGTGSYEQYF.

The chain is built from TRBV19 and TRBJ1-5; D might be TRBD1 (5 bases). Trimming cost V 6 bases and J 2 bases, with 17 bases left between them. Germline CDR1 and CDR2: LNHDA and SQIVND (reference sequence). This CDR3 has 16 residues. The CDR3 protein is CASSRMGGYGNQPQHF. CDR3 in DNA: TGTGCCAGTAGCCGGATGGGGGGTTATGGCAATCAGCCCCAGCATTTT.

The V and J genes are TRBV30 and TRBJ2-5; D is uncertain. V dropped 5 bases and J dropped 5 bases, with 15 bases sitting between them. The CDR3 loop spans 13 amino acids. CDR1 GTSNPN and CDR2 SVGIG come from the germline V gene (reference sequence). CDR3 residues: CAWGPQVRETQYF. CDR3 sequence (DNA): TGTGCCTGGGGCCCGCAGGTCCGGGAGACCCAGTACTTC. Complete variable domain (other parts from reference TRBV30 and TRBJ2-5): SQTIHQWPATLVQPVGSPLSLECTVEGTSNPNLYWYRQAAGRGLQLLFYSVGIGQISSEVPQNLSASRPQDRQFILSSKKLLLSDSGFYLCAWGPQVRETQYFGPGTRLLVL.

The gene calls are TRBV10-2 and TRBJ1-6; D gene unclear. V lost 0 bases, J lost 14 bases, and 11 bases lay in between. Germline-derived CDR1 and CDR2 are WSHSY and SAAADI. The CDR3 has 13 residues. CDR3 sequence reads: CASSESEVRSLHF. CDR3 in DNA: TGCGCCAGCAGTGAGTCGGAGGTACGGTCCCTCCACTTT.

J is TRBJ1-5 and V is TRBV27; 7 bases match TRBD1. V was pared by 6 bases and J by 4 bases, with 9 bases of the junction left unmatched. Germline values: CDR1 MNHEY, CDR2 SMNVEV (reference sequence). The CDR3 contains 15 residues. The CDR3 spells CASRVGGQRNQPQHF. The CDR3 DNA reads TGTGCCAGCAGGGTGGGGGGACAGCGAAATCAGCCCCAGCATTTT.

The genes are TRBV9 and TRBJ2-1; TRBD2 matches at 16 bases. The V and J ends lost 0 bases and 7 bases, in that order; junction bases with no gene match: 4. CDR1 and CDR2 (germline): SGDLS, YYNGEE. CDR3 size: 17 residues. The CDR3 DNA follows: TGTGCCAGCAGCGTAGCCGGGGGACTAGCGGGAGGGAATGAGCAGTTCTTC. As protein: CASSVAGGLAGGNEQFF.

The gene calls are TRBV15 and TRBJ1-4, with 8 bases that match TRBD1. The CDR3 loop spans 13 amino acids. Germline lookup yields CDR1 LNHNV and CDR2 YYDKDF (reference sequence). V shed 5 bases and J 10 bases; nucleotides not matched to a gene: 6. The chain's CDR3 is CATSWSGTGKLFF. The CDR3, as DNA: TGTGCCACCAGCTGGTCCGGGACAGGAAAACTGTTTTTT.

The chain joins TRBV19 to TRBJ1-2, with unresolved D. Germline V CDR1 and CDR2: LNHDA, SQIVND (reference sequence). The CDR3 loop spans 14 amino acids. V was trimmed by 8 bases and J by 7 bases, leaving 20 bases between them. The CDR3: CASGNGLPGGGYTF. CDR3 DNA: TGTGCCAGTGGTAACGGACTCCCCGGTGGTGGCTACACCTTC.

The chain has TRBV7-9 and TRBJ2-7; the D gene is possibly TRBD1 (5 bases). Trimming shortened V by 0 bases and J by 2 bases, and 8 bases separated the two germline ends. This CDR3 has 14 amino acids. Germline CDR1 and CDR2: SEHNR and FQNEAQ (reference sequence). The CDR3 coding sequence is TGTGCCAGCAGCTTAGCGCAGGGAACCTACGAGCAGTACTTC. Protein: CASSLAQGTYEQYF.